This T cell receptor beta chain was observed in a study of technical replicates of blood from a handful of donors. V lost 3 bases and J 1 base, leaving 17 bases between the germline ends. CDR1 is MNHNS and CDR2 is SASEGT in the germline V gene. The CDR3 has 17 amino acids. Data came from immunoSEQ multiplex PCR; TCRdb stores just in-frame clones and leaves some out. Of approximately 81,000 clones listed, approximately 96% are singletons. This sequence was found in a human donor in good health. V gene TRBV6-1 combines with J gene TRBJ2-3, with D possibly TRBD2 on 5 matching bases. Specimen: T cells isolated from PBMCs. This CDR3 is CASSDEIRGPGTDTQYF. The CDR3 DNA sequence: TGTGCCAGCAGTGACGAAATAAGAGGGCCTGGCACAGATACGCAGTATTTT.